Sequencing of this TCR beta chain was carried out in a study of T-cell reconstitution after alpha-beta-depleted transplantation in children. V trimming: 8 bases; J trimming: 2 bases; junction bases outside the gene matches: 13. Per germline, CDR1 MNHNS and CDR2 SASEGT. The CDR3 sequence is 16 residues long. Unique molecular identifiers were built into the TCRbeta library. TCRdb processed the PCR reads anew with MiXCR; each CDR3 protein has one entry. The profile shows some 440,000 distinct CDR3 sequences, about a sixth of them singletons. This clonotype was seen a handful of times. The starting material was PBMCs, mostly from graft donor cells, obtained 360 days after TCRalphabeta/CD19-depleted stem cell transplant. This receptor was obtained from a boy younger than two who had a stem cell transplant for Wiskott-Aldrich syndrome, so the T cells may come from the graft donor. The chain links TRBV6-1 to TRBJ2-7, with 9 bases that match TRBD1. This CDR3 is CASGLGGDRVPYEQYF. The CDR3 DNA follows: TGTGCCAGCGGCCTGGGGGGGGACAGGGTCCCCTACGAGCAGTACTTC.